These 7 T cell receptor beta chains were sequenced from one sample in a study of cytomegalovirus exposure and HLA in healthy donors. Primers included in the PCR were 60 Vbeta and 13 Jbeta primers. Only in-frame clones appear in the TCRdb table, and some are missing; sequencing was by immunoSEQ multiplex PCR. The table shows 170,000 or so clones, with over 65% occurring only once. Sequences were obtained from PBMCs. The receptors were gathered from a woman under 40 in good health and CMV-seropositive.

This clone was seen a few times. This chain joins TRBV30 and TRBJ1-1, with a weak D call TRBD1 (6 bases). CDR1 is GTSNPN, CDR2 SVGIG, per germline (reference sequence). Trimming shortened V by 2 bases and J by 4 bases, and 11 bases separated the two germline ends. The CDR3 spans 13 residues. CDR3 loop: CAWSRGGPTEAFF. The CDR3, as DNA: TGTGCCTGGAGTCGCGGGGGGCCCACTGAAGCTTTCTTT.

The sample holds a few counts of this clone. The chain carries TRBV28 and TRBJ2-7, with D uncertain. This CDR3 is built from 13 residues. The germline V gene has CDR1 MDHEN and CDR2 SYDVKM. V was pared by 1 base and J by 1 base, with 5 bases between. The CDR3 DNA sequence: TGTGCCAGCAGTTTATCGGTGTCCTACGAGCAGTACTTC. Its translation: CASSLSVSYEQYF.

This rearrangement joins TRBV25-1 to TRBJ1-1; the match to TRBD1 covers 7 bases. The length of the CDR3 is 16 residues. V lost 4 bases and J lost 1; bases outside the gene matches: 9. In germline, CDR1 is MGHDK, CDR2 SYGVNS. The CDR3 protein is CASSAQQTGWNTEAFF. The DNA of the CDR3 is TGTGCCAGCAGTGCACAACAGACAGGGTGGAACACTGAAGCTTTCTTT.

A single count supports this clone. The rearrangement uses TRBV5-1 and TRBJ1-1; no definite D call. From germline, CDR1 is SGHRS and CDR2 YFSETQ. Deletions cut 1 base from V and 8 bases from J, with 15 bases between. This CDR3 is built from 14 residues. CDR3 loop: CASSLTGSRLEAFF. CDR3 in DNA: TGCGCCAGCAGCTTGACCGGGAGTCGTTTGGAAGCTTTCTTT.

V is TRBV4-2 and J is TRBJ1-4; TRBD1 is a possible D gene (5 bases). Trimming stripped 3 bases from V and 4 bases from J, with 12 bases between. The CDR3 totals 15 residues. CDR1 is LGHNA, CDR2 YNFKEQ, per germline. CDR3 DNA sequence: TGTGCCAGCAGCCAGGGCGGGGGGGGTAATGAAAAACTGTTTTTT. It specifies CASSQGGGGNEKLFF.

This chain joins TRBV11-2 and TRBJ2-1; 9 bases fit TRBD2. The CDR3 is 16 residues long. Germline CDR1 SGHAT, CDR2 FQNNGV. Unmatched junction bases numbered 10, after V lost 6 bases and J lost 4 bases. The CDR3 here is CASRILEAGGYNEQFF. CDR3 bases: TGTGCCAGCAGGATCCTCGAGGCGGGGGGGTACAATGAGCAGTTCTTC. The full variable domain, with the rest looked up from reference TRBV11-2 and TRBJ2-1, is EAGVAQSPRYKIIEKRQSVAFWCNPISGHATLYWYQQILGQGPKLLIQFQNNGVVDDSQLPKDRFSAERLKGVDSTLKIQPAKLEDSAVYLCASRILEAGGYNEQFFGPGTRLTVL.

This rearrangement joins TRBV9 to TRBJ1-1; D remains unclear. The V gene's germline CDR1 is SGDLS and CDR2 YYNGEE. CDR3 length: 13 residues. Trimming removed 0 bases at V and 1 base at J, with 4 bases between. CDR3 in amino acids: CASSVEANTEAFF. As DNA, the CDR3 is TGTGCCAGCAGCGTAGAAGCGAACACTGAAGCTTTCTTT.